The T cell receptor beta chain under discussion was sequenced for a study of control samples from healthy donors and cancer patients. The CDR3 is 16 residues long, ends included. The repertoire was sequenced with immunoSEQ multiplex PCR; TCRdb's copy has only in-frame clones and lacks some. The table shows 100,000 to 110,000 clones, with over 75% occurring only once. For this clone: No DNA is shown, since the ends of the CDR3 on it are uncertain; the CDR3 is the one TCRdb lists.

The sequence came from a woman between 50 and 59 years old in good health. The chain combines TRBV21-1 with TRBJ1-5. TRBV21-1 is shown as a pseudogene. Sequencing was carried out using blood. CDR3: CASSPHSGQGNQPQHF.